Included here is one TCR beta chain sequence, with context. The antigen remains undetermined. The TCRbeta library was prepared with unique molecular identifiers. One entry per CDR3 protein results from TCRdb running MiXCR on the PCR reads. The data contain fewer than 1 million distinct CDR3 sequences, roughly 15% of them singletons. This record comes from a study of T-cell reconstitution after alpha-beta-depleted transplantation in children. Germline assignment: CDR1 MNHEY and CDR2 SVGAGI. The CDR3 consists of 16 residues. Unmatched junction bases numbered 5, after V lost 2 bases and J lost 3 bases. Study-wide points: Certain patients had high TCRbeta diversity at day 60, and it came from recipient T cells and thymic progenitors that survived. The authors attributed T-cell counts and diversity one year after transplant mostly to newly produced T cells. Roughly two months post-transplant, alpha-beta T cells reportedly originated from several hundred graft clones that had expanded.

The clonotype was recovered from a male patient under 18 who had a stem cell transplant for acute lymphoblastic leukemia, so the T cells may come from the graft donor. The rearrangement uses TRBV6-5 and TRBJ1-5; TRBD1 aligns across 9 bases. The sample in question was PBMCs, mostly from graft donor cells, obtained 360 days after TCRalphabeta/CD19-depleted stem cell transplant. Here the CDR3 reads CASSYPGQGNNQPQHF. In DNA form, the CDR3 reads TGTGCCAGCAGTTACCCGGGACAGGGAAACAATCAGCCCCAGCATTTT.